The present entry profiles one T cell receptor (beta chain) with its context. This record belongs to a study of sequential checkpoint blockade in melanoma. Study details: Patients were randomized 1:1 to nivolumab-then-ipilimumab or ipilimumab-then-nivolumab first-line. Both treatment sequences were followed by maintenance nivolumab.

Germline V gene sequence: CDR1 SGHTA, CDR2 FQGTGA. V was shortened by 5 bases and J by 1 base, with 14 bases between the two germline ends. The CDR3 consists of 15 residues. Treatment described: randomized to nivolumab then ipilimumab (arm A) or the reverse (arm B). From thawed PBMCs, live CD3+CD8+ cells negative for CD19 and CD56 were sorted. TCRdb's copy holds only in-frame clones and misses some; the assay was immunoSEQ multiplex PCR. This table has 5,500 to 6,500 clones, roughly 87% appearing once. The specimen was CD8+ T cells sorted from blood (inferred from file names), collected from a patient given nivolumab and ipilimumab in sequence. The source of this sequence is a human donor with melanoma. The rearrangement uses TRBV7-3 and TRBJ1-1; D is unclear. The CDR3 region is CASSLSPAQNTEAFF. DNA for the CDR3: TGTGCCAGCAGCCTATCCCCCGCCCAGAACACTGAAGCTTTCTTT.